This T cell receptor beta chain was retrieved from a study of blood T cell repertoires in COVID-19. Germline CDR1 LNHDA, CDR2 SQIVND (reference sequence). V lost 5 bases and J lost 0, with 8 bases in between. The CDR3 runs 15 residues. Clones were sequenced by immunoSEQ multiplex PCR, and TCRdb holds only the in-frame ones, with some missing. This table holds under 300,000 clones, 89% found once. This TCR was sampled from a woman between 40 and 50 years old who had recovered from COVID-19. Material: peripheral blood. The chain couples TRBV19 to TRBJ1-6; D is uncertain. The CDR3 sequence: CASSPSGSYNSPLHF. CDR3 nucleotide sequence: TGTGCCAGTAGTCCCAGTGGCTCCTATAATTCACCCCTCCACTTT.